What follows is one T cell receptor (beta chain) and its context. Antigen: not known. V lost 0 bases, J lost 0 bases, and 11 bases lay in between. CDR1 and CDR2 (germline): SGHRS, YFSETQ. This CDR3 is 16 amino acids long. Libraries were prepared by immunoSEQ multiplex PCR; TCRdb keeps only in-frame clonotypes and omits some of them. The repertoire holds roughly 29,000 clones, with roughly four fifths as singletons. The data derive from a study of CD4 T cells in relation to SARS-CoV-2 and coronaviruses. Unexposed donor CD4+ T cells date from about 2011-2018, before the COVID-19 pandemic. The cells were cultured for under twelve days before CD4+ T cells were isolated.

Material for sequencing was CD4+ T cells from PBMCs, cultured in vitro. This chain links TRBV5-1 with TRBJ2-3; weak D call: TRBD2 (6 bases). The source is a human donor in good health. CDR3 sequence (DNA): TGCGCCAGCAGCTTGGATGGCGGGGCTAGCACAGATACGCAGTATTTT. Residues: CASSLDGGASTDTQYF.